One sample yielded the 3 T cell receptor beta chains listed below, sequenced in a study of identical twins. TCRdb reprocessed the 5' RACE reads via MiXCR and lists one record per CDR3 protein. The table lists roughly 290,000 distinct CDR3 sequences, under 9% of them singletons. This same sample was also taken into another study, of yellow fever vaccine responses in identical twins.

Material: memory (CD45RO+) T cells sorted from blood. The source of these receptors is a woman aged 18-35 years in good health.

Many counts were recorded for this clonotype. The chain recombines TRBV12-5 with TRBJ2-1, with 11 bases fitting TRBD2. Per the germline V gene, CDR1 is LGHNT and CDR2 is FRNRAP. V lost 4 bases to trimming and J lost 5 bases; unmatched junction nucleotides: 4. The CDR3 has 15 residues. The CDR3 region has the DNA TGTGCTAGTGGTTCGGGACTAGCGGTAAACAATGAGCAGTTCTTC. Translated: CASGSGLAVNNEQFF.

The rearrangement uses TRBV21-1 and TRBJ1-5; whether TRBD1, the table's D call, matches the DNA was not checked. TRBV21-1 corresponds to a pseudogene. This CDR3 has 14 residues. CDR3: CASSKAGGGQPQHF. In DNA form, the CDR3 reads TGTGCCAGCAGCAAAGCGGGGGGGGGTCAGCCCCAGCATTTT.

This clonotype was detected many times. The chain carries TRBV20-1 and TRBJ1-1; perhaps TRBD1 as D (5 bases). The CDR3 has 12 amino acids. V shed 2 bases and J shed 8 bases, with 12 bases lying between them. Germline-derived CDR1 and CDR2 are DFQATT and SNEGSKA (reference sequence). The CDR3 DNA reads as TGCAGTGCTAGAACTGCAGGGCTCGAAGCTTTCTTT. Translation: CSARTAGLEAFF.